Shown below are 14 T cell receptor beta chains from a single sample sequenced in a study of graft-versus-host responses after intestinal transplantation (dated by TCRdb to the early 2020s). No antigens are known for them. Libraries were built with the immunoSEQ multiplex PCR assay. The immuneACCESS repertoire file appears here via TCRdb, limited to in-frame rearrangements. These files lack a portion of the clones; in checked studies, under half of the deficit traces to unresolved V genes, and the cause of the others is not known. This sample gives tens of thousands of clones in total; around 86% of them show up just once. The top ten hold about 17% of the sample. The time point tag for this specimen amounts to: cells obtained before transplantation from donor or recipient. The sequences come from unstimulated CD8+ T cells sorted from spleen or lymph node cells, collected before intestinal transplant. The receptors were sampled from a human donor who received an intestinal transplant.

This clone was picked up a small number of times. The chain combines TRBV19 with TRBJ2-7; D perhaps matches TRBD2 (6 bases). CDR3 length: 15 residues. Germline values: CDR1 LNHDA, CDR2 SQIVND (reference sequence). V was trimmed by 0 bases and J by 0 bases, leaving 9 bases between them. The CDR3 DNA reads TGTGCCAGTAGTATAGAGGCGGGACTCTCCTACGAGCAGTACTTC. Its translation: CASSIEAGLSYEQYF.

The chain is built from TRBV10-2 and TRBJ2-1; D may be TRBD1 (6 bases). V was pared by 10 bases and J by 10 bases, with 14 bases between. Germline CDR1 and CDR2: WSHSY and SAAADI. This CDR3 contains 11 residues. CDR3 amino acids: CANHIRGEQFF. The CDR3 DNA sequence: TGCGCCAACCACATAAGGGGGGAGCAGTTCTTC.

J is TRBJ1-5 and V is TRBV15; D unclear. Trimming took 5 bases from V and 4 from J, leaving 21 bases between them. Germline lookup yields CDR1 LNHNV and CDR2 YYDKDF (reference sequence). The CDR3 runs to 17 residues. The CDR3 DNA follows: TGTGCCACCAGCCCTCCTCGGACGTATCGATGGAATCAGCCCCAGCATTTT. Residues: CATSPPRTYRWNQPQHF.

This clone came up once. Written as DNA, the CDR3 is TGTGCCAGCAGCCTGTCCCTTGATTACTCTGGAAACACCATATATTTT. Translated: CASSLSLDYSGNTIYF. The chain is built from TRBV28 and TRBJ1-3; unclear D gene. V lost 6 bases to trimming and J lost 0 bases, with 15 bases between them. CDR1 is MDHEN, CDR2 SYDVKM, per germline. The CDR3 extends over 16 amino acids.

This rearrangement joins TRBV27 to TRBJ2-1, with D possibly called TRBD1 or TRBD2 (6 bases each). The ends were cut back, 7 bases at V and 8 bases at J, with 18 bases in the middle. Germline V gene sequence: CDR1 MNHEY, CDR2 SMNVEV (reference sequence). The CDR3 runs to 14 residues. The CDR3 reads CASTGAPWVDEQFF. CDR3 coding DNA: TGTGCCAGCACGGGGGCCCCCTGGGTGGATGAGCAGTTCTTC.

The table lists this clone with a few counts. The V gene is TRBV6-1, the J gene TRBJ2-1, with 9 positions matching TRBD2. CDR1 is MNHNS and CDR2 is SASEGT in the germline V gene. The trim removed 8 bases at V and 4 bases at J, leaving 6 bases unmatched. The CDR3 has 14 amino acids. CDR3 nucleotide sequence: TGTGCCAGCCAGGGCGGGGGGGTTTACAATGAGCAGTTCTTC. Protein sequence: CASQGGGVYNEQFF.

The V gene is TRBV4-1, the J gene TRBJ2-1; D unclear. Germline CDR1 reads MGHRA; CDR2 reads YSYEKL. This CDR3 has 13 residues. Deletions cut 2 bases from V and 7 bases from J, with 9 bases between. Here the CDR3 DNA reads TGCGCCAGCAGCCAATTACCCGGGAATGAGCAGTTCTTC. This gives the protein CASSQLPGNEQFF.

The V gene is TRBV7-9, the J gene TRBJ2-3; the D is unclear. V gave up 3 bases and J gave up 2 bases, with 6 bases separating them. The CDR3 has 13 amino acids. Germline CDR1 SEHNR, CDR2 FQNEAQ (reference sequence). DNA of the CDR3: TGTGCCAGCAGCTTTACCTTCACAGATACGCAGTATTTT. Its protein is CASSFTFTDTQYF.

CDR3: CASSPRPRTGGASYEQYF. In DNA form, the CDR3 reads TGTGCCAGCAGCCCCCGACCCAGGACAGGGGGGGCCTCCTACGAGCAGTACTTC. The V call is TRBV5-5, the J call TRBJ2-7; 10 positions agree with TRBD1. The germline V gene has CDR1 SGHKS and CDR2 YYEKEE (reference sequence). V lost 4 bases, J lost 0 bases, and 13 bases stayed unmatched. This CDR3 has 18 amino acids.

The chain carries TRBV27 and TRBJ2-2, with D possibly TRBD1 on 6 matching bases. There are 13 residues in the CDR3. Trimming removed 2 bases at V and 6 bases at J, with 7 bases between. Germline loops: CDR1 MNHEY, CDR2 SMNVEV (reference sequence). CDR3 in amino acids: CASSLGQPGELFF. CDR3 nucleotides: TGTGCCAGCAGTTTAGGACAGCCCGGGGAGCTGTTTTTT.

The CDR3 DNA follows: TGTGCCAGCAGTGAATGGGACCCCAGCAGGGATACGCAGTATTTT. It encodes CASSEWDPSRDTQYF. The chain has TRBV2 and TRBJ2-3; perhaps D is TRBD1 or TRBD2 (5 bases each). The V gene's germline CDR1 is SNHLY and CDR2 FYNNEI. The ends were cut back, 2 bases at V and 6 bases at J, with 15 bases in the middle. The CDR3 consists of 15 residues.

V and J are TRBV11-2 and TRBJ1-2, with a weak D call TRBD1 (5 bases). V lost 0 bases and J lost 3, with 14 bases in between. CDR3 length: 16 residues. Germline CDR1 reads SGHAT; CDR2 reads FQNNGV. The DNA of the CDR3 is TGTGCCAGCAGCTTAGATCCCGGGGGAACCCACTATGGCTACACCTTC. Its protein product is CASSLDPGGTHYGYTF. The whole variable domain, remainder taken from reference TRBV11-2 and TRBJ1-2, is EAGVAQSPRYKIIEKRQSVAFWCNPISGHATLYWYQQILGQGPKLLIQFQNNGVVDDSQLPKDRFSAERLKGVDSTLKIQPAKLEDSAVYLCASSLDPGGTHYGYTFGSGTRLTVV.

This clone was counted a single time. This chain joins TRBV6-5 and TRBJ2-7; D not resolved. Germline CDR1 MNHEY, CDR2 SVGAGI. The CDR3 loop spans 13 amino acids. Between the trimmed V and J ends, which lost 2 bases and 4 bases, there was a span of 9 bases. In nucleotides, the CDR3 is TGTGCCAGCAGTTACACTAACGGGTACGAGCAGTACTTC. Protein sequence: CASSYTNGYEQYF.

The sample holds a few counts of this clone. The CDR3 sequence: CAISDTGTTYEQYF. CDR3 in DNA: TGTGCCATCAGTGATACCGGGACAACCTACGAGCAGTACTTC. This chain uses TRBV10-3 with TRBJ2-7; a weak D match, TRBD1 (6 bases). This CDR3 has 14 amino acids. Germline CDR1 ENHRY, CDR2 SYGVKD. The germline V and J ends were trimmed by 3 bases and 2 bases, with 11 bases remaining between them.